This is a list of T cell receptor beta chains from one sample in a study of blood T cells in healthy people across ages. MiXCR, run by TCRdb on the 5' RACE reads, gives a single entry per CDR3 protein. Of hundreds of thousands of distinct CDR3 sequences listed, approximately 53% are singletons. Source material: blood. These receptors originate from a man in his forties in good health. CDR3s include the opening cysteine and the closing phenylalanine or tryptophan. D genes are given only for firm matches. Expanded clones get a size class; other rows say once, few or many, or leave the size out.

D gene: TRBD1; J gene: TRBJ2-1; V gene: TRBV7-9; clone size: .; CDR3 DNA: TGTGCCAGCAGCCTCCCCCCCGGACAGGGGGAGCAGTTCTTC; CDR3 protein: CASSLPPGQGEQFF
D gene: .; J gene: TRBJ2-3; V gene: TRBV11-1; clone size: .; CDR3 DNA: TGTGCCAGCAGTCACAGTCCCCCCGGGGCGGGAGATACGCAGTATTTT; CDR3 protein: CASSHSPPGAGDTQYF
D gene: .; J gene: TRBJ2-5; V gene: TRBV6-1; clone size: .; CDR3 DNA: TGTGCCAGCAGGCTGGAGGCGGGGGCGCCGGAGACCCAGTACTTC; CDR3 protein: CASRLEAGAPETQYF
D gene: TRBD1; J gene: TRBJ2-1; V gene: TRBV12-3/TRBV12-4; clone size: few; CDR3 DNA: TGTGCCAGCAGTACGTATTCGGGACAGGGGAACAATGAGCAGTTCTTC; CDR3 protein: CASSTYSGQGNNEQFF
D gene: .; J gene: TRBJ1-6; V gene: TRBV24-1; clone size: .; CDR3 DNA: TGTGCCACCAGTGATATGGCTGCGGCCAGAGCGAATTCACCCCTCCACTTT; CDR3 protein: CATSDMAAARANSPLHF
D gene: TRBD1; J gene: TRBJ2-7; V gene: TRBV20-1; clone size: .; CDR3 DNA: TGCAGTGCTTATGGGACAGGGGTCTCCTACGAGCAGTACTTC; CDR3 protein: CSAYGTGVSYEQYF
D gene: .; J gene: TRBJ2-3; V gene: TRBV11-2; clone size: .; CDR3 DNA: TGTGCCAGCAGCTTTATATCGACAGACGTAGATACGCAGTATTTT; CDR3 protein: CASSFISTDVDTQYF
D gene: .; J gene: TRBJ1-2; V gene: TRBV20-1; clone size: .; CDR3 DNA: TGCAGTGCTCACCCGACAGTTTCTGACTATGGCTACACCTTC; CDR3 protein: CSAHPTVSDYGYTF
D gene: .; J gene: TRBJ1-2; V gene: TRBV10-3; clone size: .; CDR3 DNA: TGTGCCATCATGGAGGGACTGACCTTTAACTATGGCCACACCTTC; CDR3 protein: CAIMEGLTFNYGHTF
D gene: .; J gene: TRBJ2-5; V gene: TRBV7-9; clone size: .; CDR3 DNA: TGTGCCAGCAGCGACGCCCTGTGGACCCAGTACTTC; CDR3 protein: CASSDALWTQYF
D gene: TRBD2; J gene: TRBJ2-3; V gene: TRBV4-2; clone size: .; CDR3 DNA: TGTGCCAGCAGCCTCGGGGTAGCGGGAGACTTAACCGGGACAGATACGCAGTATTTT; CDR3 protein: CASSLGVAGDLTGTDTQYF
D gene: TRBD1; J gene: TRBJ1-1; V gene: TRBV11-1; clone size: few; CDR3 DNA: TGTGCCAGCAGCCCGGGGACAGGGCACTACATGAACACTGAAGCTTTCTTT; CDR3 protein: CASSPGTGHYMNTEAFF
D gene: .; J gene: TRBJ2-7; V gene: TRBV20-1; clone size: .; CDR3 DNA: TGCGGTGCTAGGAACTCCTACGAGCAGTACTTC; CDR3 protein: CGARNSYEQYF
D gene: .; J gene: TRBJ2-3; V gene: TRBV20-1; clone size: .; CDR3 DNA: TGCAGTGCTGCGAGCTACATTAGCACAGATACGCAGTATTTT; CDR3 protein: CSAASYISTDTQYF
D gene: .; J gene: TRBJ1-2; V gene: TRBV20-1; clone size: few; CDR3 DNA: TGCAGTGCTTACCAACAGAAACTAAGCTATGGCTACACCTTC; CDR3 protein: CSAYQQKLSYGYTF
D gene: TRBD2; J gene: TRBJ2-5; V gene: TRBV27; clone size: few; CDR3 DNA: TGTGCCAGCAGTTCACTGGGACTAGCGGGAGGAGAGACCCAGTACTTC; CDR3 protein: CASSSLGLAGGETQYF
D gene: .; J gene: TRBJ2-1; V gene: TRBV7-8; clone size: .; CDR3 DNA: TGTGCCAGCAGCTTCTACTTAGGACAGGAGCAGTTCTTC; CDR3 protein: CASSFYLGQEQFF
D gene: TRBD1; J gene: TRBJ1-4; V gene: TRBV6-5; clone size: .; CDR3 DNA: TGTGCCAGCAGTTACACAGGGACAGCCAAATCAACTAATGAAAAACTGTTTTTT; CDR3 protein: CASSYTGTAKSTNEKLFF
D gene: .; J gene: TRBJ2-7; V gene: TRBV25-1; clone size: .; CDR3 DNA: TGTGCCAGCAGTGAAATTGGGTCCGAGCAGTACTTC; CDR3 protein: CASSEIGSEQYF
D gene: TRBD1; J gene: TRBJ2-7; V gene: TRBV7-2; clone size: .; CDR3 DNA: TGTGCCAGCAGCTTAGCCGGGACAGGACAACCTCAGTACTTC; CDR3 protein: CASSLAGTGQPQYF
D gene: .; J gene: TRBJ2-1; V gene: TRBV12-3/TRBV12-4; clone size: .; CDR3 DNA: TGTGCCAGCAGCCACCCTAACAATGAGCAGTTCTTC; CDR3 protein: CASSHPNNEQFF
D gene: .; J gene: TRBJ2-3; V gene: TRBV12-3/TRBV12-4; clone size: many; CDR3 DNA: TGTGCCAGCAGTTTAGCGCGGGCAGATACGCAGTATTTT; CDR3 protein: CASSLARADTQYF
D gene: TRBD1; J gene: TRBJ2-1; V gene: TRBV12-3/TRBV12-4; clone size: few; CDR3 DNA: TGTGCCAGCAGAACCAACAGGGGCGGCTCCTACAATGAGCAGTTCTTC; CDR3 protein: CASRTNRGGSYNEQFF
D gene: TRBD2; J gene: TRBJ2-3; V gene: TRBV3-1; clone size: .; CDR3 DNA: TGTGCCAGCAGCCAAGATAAAGTAGGACTAGTCTTTTCAGATACGCAGTATTTT; CDR3 protein: CASSQDKVGLVFSDTQYF
D gene: .; J gene: TRBJ2-7; V gene: TRBV7-3; clone size: .; CDR3 DNA: TGTGCCAGCAGCTCAACCTACAGGGAGAGCTCCTACAATGAGCAGTACTTC; CDR3 protein: CASSSTYRESSYNEQYF
D gene: TRBD1; J gene: TRBJ2-2; V gene: TRBV20-1; clone size: .; CDR3 DNA: TGCAGTGCTCTCCCGCTCCGGGACAGGAACACCGGGGAGCTGTTTTTT; CDR3 protein: CSALPLRDRNTGELFF
D gene: .; J gene: TRBJ2-7; V gene: TRBV10-3; clone size: .; CDR3 DNA: TGTGCCATCAGTGATCCCGGGACACCCAGCTCCTACGAGCAGTACTTC; CDR3 protein: CAISDPGTPSSYEQYF
D gene: TRBD2; J gene: TRBJ2-1; V gene: TRBV6-2/TRBV6-3; clone size: .; CDR3 DNA: TGTGCCAGCAGTTACTCGCTAGCGGGAGAGTTTGAGCAGTTCTTC; CDR3 protein: CASSYSLAGEFEQFF
D gene: .; J gene: TRBJ2-1; V gene: TRBV11-2; clone size: .; CDR3 DNA: TGTGCCAGCAGCTCCGGGACGAGGCCCCCCAATGAGCAGTTCTTC; CDR3 protein: CASSSGTRPPNEQFF
D gene: .; J gene: TRBJ2-5; V gene: TRBV25-1; clone size: .; CDR3 DNA: TGTGCCAGCAGTGATTTGGGGGCTGGGGAGCAGTACTTC; CDR3 protein: CASSDLGAGEQYF
D gene: TRBD1; J gene: TRBJ1-2; V gene: TRBV25-1; clone size: .; CDR3 DNA: TGTGCCAGCAGTGTCCCGGGACAGGGGGCGCATGGCTACACCTTC; CDR3 protein: CASSVPGQGAHGYTF
D gene: .; J gene: TRBJ2-6; V gene: TRBV6-1; clone size: few; CDR3 DNA: TGTGCCAGCACCAGGACTGCCTATAACTCTGGGGCCAACGTCCTGACTTTC; CDR3 protein: CASTRTAYNSGANVLTF
D gene: .; J gene: TRBJ1-2; V gene: TRBV6-2/TRBV6-3; clone size: .; CDR3 DNA: TGTGCCAGCACGCGGGCAGGGACATATGGCTACACCTTC; CDR3 protein: CASTRAGTYGYTF
D gene: .; J gene: TRBJ1-5; V gene: TRBV28; clone size: few; CDR3 DNA: TGTGCCAGCAGTAAGGGGAATCAGCCCCAGCATTTT; CDR3 protein: CASSKGNQPQHF
D gene: .; J gene: TRBJ2-7; V gene: TRBV9; clone size: .; CDR3 DNA: TGTGCCAGCAGCGTAGGAGGAGACAGTACCCACGAGCAGTACTTC; CDR3 protein: CASSVGGDSTHEQYF
D gene: TRBD1; J gene: TRBJ2-3; V gene: TRBV4-3; clone size: few; CDR3 DNA: TGCGCCAGCAGCCAGGATGCCCGGGGACAGGGGGTAGTAGATACGCAGTATTTT; CDR3 protein: CASSQDARGQGVVDTQYF
D gene: .; J gene: TRBJ1-4; V gene: TRBV29-1; clone size: few; CDR3 DNA: TGCAGCGTTGTAGGCGCCGGGACCCGGGATGAAAAACTGTTTTTT; CDR3 protein: CSVVGAGTRDEKLFF
D gene: .; J gene: TRBJ2-3; V gene: TRBV29-1; clone size: few; CDR3 DNA: TGCAGCGTTGGACCTCAGGGAACAGATACGCAGTATTTT; CDR3 protein: CSVGPQGTDTQYF
D gene: .; J gene: TRBJ2-7; V gene: TRBV7-2; clone size: many; CDR3 DNA: TGTGCCAGCAGCTTAGCAGTCAGTTCCTACGAGCAGTACTTC; CDR3 protein: CASSLAVSSYEQYF
D gene: .; J gene: TRBJ2-4; V gene: TRBV6-5; clone size: .; CDR3 DNA: TGTGCCAGCAGCAATCAAAACATTCAGTACTTC; CDR3 protein: CASSNQNIQYF
D gene: .; J gene: TRBJ1-2; V gene: TRBV7-9; clone size: few; CDR3 DNA: TGTGCCAGCAGCTCGCAATACTACTATGGCTACACCTTC; CDR3 protein: CASSSQYYYGYTF
D gene: TRBD1; J gene: TRBJ2-5; V gene: TRBV20-1; clone size: .; CDR3 DNA: TGCAGTGAAAGACAGGGCTGGTTTGGAGAGACCCAGTACTTC; CDR3 protein: CSERQGWFGETQYF
D gene: TRBD2; J gene: TRBJ2-1; V gene: TRBV4-2; clone size: .; CDR3 DNA: TGTGCCAGCAGCCAAGGAAAGCGGGAGGGTTACGATGAGCAGTTCTTC; CDR3 protein: CASSQGKREGYDEQFF